Presented here are 15 T cell receptor beta chains from one specimen sequenced in a study of beta chain features in type 1 diabetes. Since all of the isolated RNA was reverse transcribed, expressed TCRB transcripts were what got sequenced. The assay was immunoSEQ multiplex PCR, and TCRdb's table has in-frame clones only and misses some. The sample contains a few hundred thousand clones, roughly an eighth of which appear only once. Whole-study results and caveats: Shortening of TCRB CDR3s, moderate but significant, appeared in all four CD4+ subsets of Type 1 diabetes patients.

These TCRs' antigens remain unknown. The source material was naive CD4+ T cells from blood. Receptors originate from a man aged 25 to 40 with type 1 diabetes.

This clone appeared a few times. The V gene is TRBV7-9, the J gene TRBJ2-5; TRBD2 aligns across 11 bases. The CDR3 sequence is 16 residues long. The germline V gene has CDR1 SEHNR and CDR2 FQNEAQ (reference sequence). With V trimmed by 5 bases and J by 3 bases, 8 bases remained unmatched. This CDR3 reads CASSRDLLAGEETQYF. In nucleotides, the CDR3 is TGTGCCAGCAGCCGCGACCTACTAGCGGGAGAAGAGACCCAGTACTTC.

This clone was observed a few times. The chain links TRBV27 to TRBJ2-1; no firm D call. From germline, CDR1 is MNHEY and CDR2 SMNVEV (reference sequence). This CDR3 spans 14 amino acids. The V and J ends lost 1 base and 1 base respectively, with 5 bases between them. CDR3 DNA sequence: TGTGCCAGCAGTTTATTCAGGTCCTACAATGAGCAGTTCTTC. It translates to CASSLFRSYNEQFF.

V gene TRBV27 combines with J gene TRBJ1-4; D is possibly TRBD1 (6 bases). The V end was cut by 5 bases, the J end by 7 bases, with 11 bases between. Germline CDR1 and CDR2: MNHEY and SMNVEV (reference sequence). This CDR3 comprises 13 residues. CDR3 in DNA: TGTGCCAGCAGTCCAGGGGTTGGTGAAAAACTGTTTTTT. Protein sequence: CASSPGVGEKLFF.

The chain uses TRBV7-2 and TRBJ2-3; D not resolved. V lost 1 base and J lost 3, with 8 bases in between. The CDR3 sequence is 14 residues long. The germline gives CDR1 SGHTA, CDR2 FQGNSA. CDR3 bases: TGTGCCAGCAGCTTAGTCTTCCAGACAGATACGCAGTATTTT. This gives the protein CASSLVFQTDTQYF.

This clone has a handful of counts. The rearrangement joins TRBV9 to TRBJ1-1, with no clear D. CDR3 size: 14 residues. V dropped 0 bases and J dropped 5 bases, with 11 bases sitting between them. Germline lookup yields CDR1 SGDLS and CDR2 YYNGEE. The CDR3 region is CASSVVARRTEAFF. CDR3 DNA: TGTGCCAGCAGCGTAGTGGCTCGGAGGACTGAAGCTTTCTTT.

The chain links TRBV19 to TRBJ2-1; 10 bases are a match to TRBD2. There are 16 residues in the CDR3. The V gene's germline CDR1 is LNHDA and CDR2 SQIVND (reference sequence). V lost 4 bases to trimming and J lost 7 bases; unmatched junction nucleotides: 10. The CDR3 DNA reads TGTGCCAGTAGTACCCTAGCGGGAGCGGAAGTTAATGAGCAGTTCTTC. Amino acid sequence: CASSTLAGAEVNEQFF.

This clone occurred a few times. The rearrangement joins TRBV28 to TRBJ1-3, with no clear D. The V end was cut by 1 base, the J end by 7 bases, with 20 bases between. This CDR3 spans 17 amino acids. Germline-derived CDR1 and CDR2 are MDHEN and SYDVKM. CDR3 DNA: TGTGCCAGCAGTTTATTCGGCTCACCCGACTCCCGGAACACCATATATTTT. It encodes CASSLFGSPDSRNTIYF. The whole variable domain, filled in from reference TRBV28 and TRBJ1-3, reads DVKVTQSSRYLVKRTGEKVFLECVQDMDHENMFWYRQDPGLGLRLIYFSYDVKMKEKGDIPEGYSVSREKKERFSLILESASTNQTSMYLCASSLFGSPDSRNTIYFGEGSWLTVV.

This clone was seen only a few times. The chain joins TRBV14 to TRBJ2-1, with a possible D match to TRBD2 (6 bases). CDR3 size: 17 residues. Germline lookup yields CDR1 SGHDN and CDR2 FVKESK. The V end was cut by 4 bases, the J end by 5 bases, with 21 bases between. CDR3 sequence: CASSPLKALAYNNEQFF. In DNA form, the CDR3 reads TGTGCCAGCAGCCCTCTCAAGGCACTAGCTTACAACAATGAGCAGTTCTTC.

V usage is TRBV28 and J usage is TRBJ2-7; 12 bases are shared with TRBD2. Germline CDR1 and CDR2: MDHEN and SYDVKM. The CDR3 is 16 amino acids. V lost 6 bases to trimming and J lost 0 bases; unmatched junction nucleotides: 6. This chain's CDR3 is CASSLLAGGISYEQYF. The CDR3 DNA reads as TGTGCCAGCAGCCTACTAGCGGGAGGTATCTCCTACGAGCAGTACTTC.

This clone was observed a few times. The V gene is TRBV5-4, the J gene TRBJ2-1, with a possible D match to TRBD1 (6 bases). The V gene lost 4 bases and the J gene lost 0 bases, with 11 bases spanning the gap. CDR3 size: 15 residues. Germline CDR1 reads SGHNT; CDR2 reads YYREEE (reference sequence). CDR3 amino acids: CASSADSTSYNEQFF. The CDR3 nucleotides read TGTGCCAGCAGCGCGGACAGTACCTCCTACAATGAGCAGTTCTTC.

This clone has more than one count but fewer than ten. J is TRBJ2-1 and V is TRBV11-2; a possible D gene is TRBD2 (5 bases). The CDR3 totals 14 residues. Germline values: CDR1 SGHAT, CDR2 FQNNGV. V was cut by 5 bases and J by 7 bases, with 15 bases left in between. The CDR3 spells CASSPSSASNEQFF. The CDR3, as DNA: TGTGCCAGCAGCCCTAGCTCGGCTTCGAATGAGCAGTTCTTC.

This clone was observed a few times. The chain couples TRBV7-2 to TRBJ2-2; tentative D call: TRBD2 (5 bases). This CDR3 has 16 residues. Trimming cost V 4 bases and J 0 bases, with 12 bases left between them. Germline V gene lookup returns CDR1 SGHTA and CDR2 FQGNSA. The CDR3 sequence: CASSSLRASNTGELFF. CDR3 DNA: TGTGCCAGCAGCTCATTGCGGGCTTCGAACACCGGGGAGCTGTTTTTT.

This sequence joins TRBV4-2 and TRBJ2-1; D call uncertain. Trimming pared 3 bases from V and 0 bases from J, leaving 9 bases between. The CDR3 is made up of 15 amino acids. From germline, CDR1 is LGHNA and CDR2 YNFKEQ. The CDR3 DNA follows: TGTGCCAGCAGCCACCCTCGACACTCCTACAATGAGCAGTTCTTC. Residues: CASSHPRHSYNEQFF.

V usage is TRBV7-3 and J usage is TRBJ2-2, with D tentatively TRBD1 (6 bases). The CDR3 length is 17 residues. CDR1 SGHTA and CDR2 FQGTGA come from the germline V gene. Between the trimmed V and J ends, which lost 0 bases and 1 base, there was a span of 12 bases. The CDR3 loop reads CASSLTGTSKNTGELFF. In DNA form, the CDR3 reads TGTGCCAGCAGCTTAACGGGGACATCGAAGAACACCGGGGAGCTGTTTTTT.

The rearrangement links TRBV29-1 to TRBJ2-5; a weak D match, TRBD2 (6 bases). The CDR3 is 12 amino acids. Trimming took 2 bases from V and 4 from J, leaving 8 bases between them. Looked up from germline, CDR1 is SQVTM and CDR2 is ANQGSEA. This CDR3 reads CSVEKGGETQYF. CDR3 in DNA: TGCAGCGTTGAAAAGGGAGGAGAGACCCAGTACTTC.